The 29 T cell receptor beta chains below come from one sample, sequenced in a study of type 1 regulatory T cells. TCRdb redid the calling of the reads with MiXCR, one entry per CDR3 protein. The sample includes tens of thousands of distinct CDR3 sequences, more than 45% of them seen just once. Their antigens are not known. Sequenced: cultured non-Tr1 T cells, either the whole culture or a sorted T cell fraction (not recorded which). Source of these receptors: a human donor in good health.

The genes are TRBV20-1 and TRBJ2-5; D might be TRBD2 (5 bases). The germline CDR1 and CDR2 sequences are DFQATT and SNEGSKA (reference sequence). Trimming removed 0 bases at V and 11 bases at J, with 10 bases between. The CDR3 spans 11 residues. This chain's CDR3 is CSARDRTVQYF. The DNA for the CDR3 is TGCAGTGCTAGAGATAGGACTGTTCAGTACTTC.

CDR3 nucleotides: TGCGCCAGCAGCCAAGATGCTTGGGTTAATGAAAAACTGTTTTTT. The encoded protein is CASSQDAWVNEKLFF. The chain is built from TRBV4-1 and TRBJ1-4; no definite D call. Germline V gene lookup returns CDR1 MGHRA and CDR2 YSYEKL. V lost 0 bases and J 4 bases, leaving 9 bases between the germline ends. The CDR3 has 15 residues.

This sequence joins TRBV7-9 and TRBJ2-5, with 7 bases that match TRBD1. Unmatched junction bases numbered 5, after V lost 2 bases and J lost 2 bases. The CDR3 is 15 residues long. Looked up from germline, CDR1 is SEHNR and CDR2 is FQNEAQ (reference sequence). The CDR3: CASSLITGAQETQYF. For the CDR3, the DNA is TGTGCCAGCAGCTTAATAACAGGGGCTCAAGAGACCCAGTACTTC.

This clonotype is labeled medium-sized (0.01 to 0.1%). V usage is TRBV4-2 and J usage is TRBJ1-3, with D unclear. Trimming removed 1 base from V and 8 bases from J, with 12 bases in between. Per the germline V gene, CDR1 is LGHNA and CDR2 is YNFKEQ. There are 14 residues in the CDR3. The CDR3 here is CASSQGTGEDTIYF. CDR3 coding DNA: TGTGCCAGCAGCCAAGGGACGGGTGAGGACACCATATATTTT.

The chain carries TRBV14 and TRBJ2-7, with D possibly being TRBD1 (6 bases). V shed 4 bases and J shed 6 bases, with 16 bases lying between them. Per the germline V gene, CDR1 is SGHDN and CDR2 is FVKESK. CDR3 length: 14 amino acids. CDR3 amino acids: CASSPQTGTGEQYF. The CDR3 DNA is TGTGCCAGCAGCCCGCAGACAGGAACGGGCGAGCAGTACTTC.

This clonotype was observed a single time. The J gene is TRBJ2-2, the V gene TRBV4-3; maybe TRBD1 (6 bases). The germline gives CDR1 LGHNA, CDR2 YSLEER. The CDR3 loop spans 15 amino acids. V was clipped by 5 bases and J by 0 bases, with 10 bases between them. For the CDR3, the DNA is TGCGCCAGCAGCTTACAGGGCCCGAACACCGGGGAGCTGTTTTTT. This gives the protein CASSLQGPNTGELFF.

This clonotype rates as medium-sized (0.01 to 0.1%). The chain couples TRBV7-2 to TRBJ2-3; 8 bases match TRBD1. V gave up 3 bases and J gave up 3 bases; unmatched junction bases: 5. Germline V lookup: CDR1 SGHTA, CDR2 FQGNSA. This CDR3 is built from 15 residues. The CDR3 DNA sequence: TGTGCCAGCAGCTTCCAGGGGGCAAAGACAGATACGCAGTATTTT. Protein: CASSFQGAKTDTQYF.

V is TRBV12-3 or TRBV12-4 and J is TRBJ2-5; perhaps TRBD1 as D (5 bases). The CDR3 runs 14 residues. V was clipped by 5 bases and J by 1 base, with 11 bases between them. CDR3 sequence reads: CASSLTAFQETQYF. DNA of the CDR3: TGTGCCAGCAGTCTGACAGCATTCCAAGAGACCCAGTACTTC.

The chain couples TRBV20-1 to TRBJ2-3; 16 bases are a match to TRBD2. With V trimmed by 4 bases and J by 6 bases, 10 bases remained unmatched. CDR3 size: 17 residues. Per germline, CDR1 DFQATT and CDR2 SNEGSKA (reference sequence). CDR3 region: CSAKEGTSGGAGDTQYF. CDR3 bases: TGCAGTGCTAAGGAGGGGACTAGCGGGGGGGCAGGGGATACGCAGTATTTT.

The V gene is TRBV7-9, the J gene TRBJ2-1; 7 bases map to TRBD2. The length of the CDR3 is 11 residues. Germline V CDR1 and CDR2: SEHNR, FQNEAQ (reference sequence). Trimming removed 5 bases from V and 10 bases from J; junction bases left unmatched: 2. The CDR3 DNA reads as TGTGCCAGCAGCGGGGGGGGAGAGCAGTTCTTC. Its translation is CASSGGGEQFF.

The CDR3 coding sequence is TGCGCCAGCAGCCAGCTACTAGCGGGGGGTGTCGATGAGCAGTTCTTC. It encodes CASSQLLAGGVDEQFF. The genes are TRBV4-1 and TRBJ2-1; TRBD2 matches at 12 bases. CDR1 and CDR2 (germline): MGHRA, YSYEKL. CDR3 length equals 16 residues. Trimming took 3 bases from V and 8 from J; bases not matched to a gene: 8.

The gene calls are TRBV20-1 and TRBJ2-5, with a weak D call TRBD2 (5 bases). V shed 6 bases and J shed 5 bases, with 13 bases lying between them. CDR3 length: 12 amino acids. In germline, CDR1 is DFQATT, CDR2 SNEGSKA (reference sequence). DNA of the CDR3: TGCAGTGCCGGCACGAGGGTGGAGACCCAGTACTTC. This encodes CSAGTRVETQYF.

The rearrangement links TRBV15 to TRBJ2-2; D is unclear. The CDR3 totals 15 residues. Trimming cost V 3 bases and J 0 bases, with 8 bases left between them. Germline CDR1 and CDR2: LNHNV and YYDKDF (reference sequence). This CDR3 reads CATSSQTSNTGELFF. The CDR3 DNA reads TGTGCCACCAGCAGCCAGACTTCGAACACCGGGGAGCTGTTTTTT.

CDR3 DNA sequence: TGTGCCAGCAGCTCCCTGCGGTCTGGGTCGTACAATGAGCAGTTCTTC. Residues: CASSSLRSGSYNEQFF. J is TRBJ2-1 and V is TRBV5-5; D not resolved. CDR3 length: 16 residues. The ends were cut back, 3 bases at V and 4 bases at J, with 17 bases in the middle. Germline lookup yields CDR1 SGHKS and CDR2 YYEKEE (reference sequence).

The rearrangement joins TRBV7-2 to TRBJ2-2; possibly TRBD1 or TRBD2 for D (5 bases each). The CDR3 is 14 residues long. Germline values: CDR1 SGHTA, CDR2 FQGNSA. Trimming shortened V by 1 base and J by 6 bases, and 9 bases separated the two germline ends. In DNA form, the CDR3 reads TGTGCCAGCAGCTTAGGGGGGAGTTCCGGGGAGCTGTTTTTT. This encodes CASSLGGSSGELFF.

The V gene is TRBV11-3, the J gene TRBJ2-1; 9 bases line up with TRBD1. Germline V CDR1 and CDR2: SGHNT, YENEEA. With V trimmed by 4 bases and J by 7 bases, 5 bases remained unmatched. CDR3 size: 14 residues. CDR3 nucleotides: TGTGCCAGCAGCTCACAGGGGGCTTGGAATGAGCAGTTCTTC. Residues: CASSSQGAWNEQFF.

This clonotype was counted only a few times. This chain connects TRBV12-3 or TRBV12-4 to TRBJ2-2; weak D call: TRBD2 (7 bases). CDR3 length: 16 amino acids. Deletions cut 3 bases from V and 0 bases from J, with 11 bases between. In DNA, the CDR3 is TGTGCCAGCAGTTTCGGCGGGGGCCCGAACACCGGGGAGCTGTTTTTT. This gives the protein CASSFGGGPNTGELFF.

The rearrangement uses TRBV20-1 and TRBJ2-4; 7 positions agree with TRBD1. This CDR3 is built from 16 residues. Germline assignment: CDR1 DFQATT and CDR2 SNEGSKA (reference sequence). J gave up 0 bases and V 4 bases, and 9 bases lay outside the gene matches. CDR3 DNA: TGCAGTGCTACGTCGACAGGGACCCGAGCCAAAAACATTCAGTACTTC. It specifies CSATSTGTRAKNIQYF.

There are a few counts of this clonotype. V usage is TRBV20-1 and J usage is TRBJ2-3, with TRBD2 matching 7 bases. The CDR3 has 13 residues. Trimming cost V 2 bases and J 3 bases; bases outside gene matches: 2. In germline, CDR1 is DFQATT, CDR2 SNEGSKA (reference sequence). DNA for the CDR3: TGCAGTGCTAGATCCGGGGGGACAGATACGCAGTATTTT. This sequence encodes CSARSGGTDTQYF.

In this sample, this clonotype turned up a few times. This rearrangement joins TRBV12-3 or TRBV12-4 to TRBJ1-5; D call uncertain. Trimming cost V 6 bases and J 4 bases, with 10 bases left between them. CDR3 length: 13 amino acids. CDR3: CASRLNSNQPQHF. In DNA form, the CDR3 reads TGTGCCAGCAGACTGAACAGTAATCAGCCCCAGCATTTT.

This sequence joins TRBV12-3 or TRBV12-4 and TRBJ1-1; possibly TRBD1 for D (5 bases). The V gene lost 6 bases and the J gene lost 0 bases, with 11 bases spanning the gap. CDR3 size: 14 residues. The CDR3 DNA sequence: TGTGCCAGCAGACACAGGAGACTGAACACTGAAGCTTTCTTT. Translation: CASRHRRLNTEAFF.

This chain connects TRBV7-2 to TRBJ2-5, with D tentatively TRBD1 (5 bases). V was clipped by 7 bases and J by 5 bases, with 14 bases between them. This CDR3 has 13 residues. Germline V gene lookup returns CDR1 SGHTA and CDR2 FQGNSA. The CDR3 coding sequence is TGTGCCAGCACCACCTGGGGCCAGGAGACCCAGTACTTC. The encoded protein is CASTTWGQETQYF.

The chain employs TRBV4-1 and TRBJ2-1; 13 positions agree with TRBD2. Germline values: CDR1 MGHRA, CDR2 YSYEKL. This CDR3 region has 18 residues. Trimming cost V 3 bases and J 7 bases; bases outside gene matches: 12. The CDR3 reads CASSHYPPGTSGENEQFF. Written as DNA, the CDR3 is TGCGCCAGCAGCCATTACCCTCCCGGGACTAGCGGGGAGAATGAGCAGTTCTTC.

This clonotype has only a few counts. V gene TRBV7-2 combines with J gene TRBJ2-5; unclear D gene. Germline lookup yields CDR1 SGHTA and CDR2 FQGNSA. The CDR3 contains 13 residues. V dropped 3 bases and J dropped 5 bases, with 10 bases sitting between them. The CDR3 here is CASSFPLLETQYF. CDR3 nucleotides: TGTGCCAGCAGCTTCCCGTTACTGGAGACCCAGTACTTC.

The chain couples TRBV15 to TRBJ2-3; no clear D gene. Germline lookup yields CDR1 LNHNV and CDR2 YYDKDF (reference sequence). The CDR3 contains 12 residues. Trimming removed 4 bases at V and 6 bases at J, with 8 bases between. CDR3 in amino acids: CATSIQRDTQYF. For the CDR3, the DNA is TGTGCCACCAGCATCCAGAGGGATACGCAGTATTTT.

The V and J genes are TRBV7-2 and TRBJ2-7; D unclear. In germline, CDR1 is SGHTA, CDR2 FQGNSA. The V and J ends lost 5 bases and 2 bases respectively, with 7 bases between them. The CDR3 runs to 12 residues. DNA for the CDR3: TGTGCCAGCAGCCAGACCACCTACGAGCAGTACTTC. Translation: CASSQTTYEQYF.

This chain connects TRBV20-1 to TRBJ2-3; D may correspond to TRBD1 or TRBD2 (5 bases each). CDR3 size: 11 residues. The germline gives CDR1 DFQATT, CDR2 SNEGSKA (reference sequence). V lost 6 bases to trimming and J lost 8 bases, with 12 bases between them. CDR3 DNA: TGCAGTGCCCTAGCTGGGGGTACGCAGTATTTT. Its translation is CSALAGGTQYF.

This clonotype has only one observation. The V gene is TRBV20-1, the J gene TRBJ2-5; 10 nucleotides agree with TRBD2. J was trimmed by 4 bases and V by 6 bases; bases with no gene match: 2. Germline CDR1 reads DFQATT; CDR2 reads SNEGSKA (reference sequence). This CDR3 has 12 amino acids. CDR3 loop: CSAASGGETQYF. In DNA form, the CDR3 reads TGCAGTGCCGCTAGCGGGGGAGAGACCCAGTACTTC.

This clonotype appeared a few times. The J gene is TRBJ2-7, the V gene TRBV5-1; 7 bases agree with TRBD2. After removal of 4 bases from V and 4 bases from J, the junction contained 11 bases not matched to a gene. This CDR3 region has 15 residues. From germline, CDR1 is SGHRS and CDR2 YFSETQ. The CDR3 DNA sequence: TGCGCCAGCAGCGCGGTAACTAGCGAGCCATACGAGCAGTACTTC. Its protein is CASSAVTSEPYEQYF.